This T cell receptor (beta chain) was profiled in a study of beta chain features in type 1 diabetes. Study information: The examined sorted cells totaled approximately 110 million across samples.

Naive, central memory, regulatory and stem cell-like memory cells within the CD4+ compartment were sorted using CD45RO/CCR7/CD25/CD127/CD95/CD27. The V gene's germline CDR1 is SGHTA and CDR2 FQGNSA. After removal of 5 bases from V and 2 bases from J, the junction contained 10 bases not matched to a gene. The CDR3 is made up of 17 amino acids. Whole-study results and caveats: Fewer junction insertions and more nucleotide deletions appeared in type 1 diabetes patients. It was among patients, rather than healthy donors, that naive, central memory and Treg TCRB repertoires appeared more similar. Across all four CD4+ subsets, people with type 1 diabetes showed modestly shorter TCRB CDR3s.

Of the isolated RNA, all was reverse transcribed, and so the sequenced material was expressed TCRB transcripts. Sequenced by immunoSEQ multiplex PCR; TCRdb stores in-frame clones only, minus some. The repertoire holds some 350,000 clones, with about 14% as singletons. This clone was counted only a few times. Its antigen is currently unknown. Material: naive CD4+ T cells from blood. The sequence derives from a woman aged 18-29 years with type 1 diabetes. The chain couples TRBV7-2 to TRBJ2-1; 9 bases agree with TRBD2. The CDR3 sequence is CASSPPSGRIPYNEQFF. CDR3 DNA sequence: TGTGCCAGCAGCCCCCCGAGCGGGAGGATCCCCTACAATGAGCAGTTCTTC.